This T cell receptor beta chain came from a study of neurological immune-mediated disorders. Trimming stripped 1 base from V and 0 bases from J, with 10 bases between. The CDR3 loop spans 15 amino acids. Per the germline V gene, CDR1 is SEHNR and CDR2 is FQNEAQ (reference sequence). There are many counts of this clonotype. Indicated time point: longitudinal time-point 2. TCRdb re-derived calls from the 5' RACE reads in MiXCR, one entry per CDR3 protein. Here the sample spans approximately 89,000 distinct CDR3 sequences, around 13% being singletons. The sample taken for sequencing was PBMCs. The rearrangement joins TRBV7-9 to TRBJ2-7; D perhaps matches TRBD2 (6 bases). This TCR was recovered from a female donor with HTLV-1-associated myelopathy (HAM/TSP). CDR3 in amino acids: CASSLGRDHSYEQYF. The CDR3 DNA sequence: TGTGCCAGCAGCTTAGGGAGGGACCACTCCTACGAGCAGTACTTC.